A selection of T cell receptor beta chains follows, all from one sample in a study of T cells expressing NK-cell markers. TCRdb re-analyzed the 5' RACE reads; it lists each CDR3 protein once, without DNA. In total, the table holds approximately 460,000 distinct CDR3 sequences. The sequenced sample consisted of blood T cells: a sorted CD56 or NKG2C T cell subset, CD4+ or CD8+ T cells, or bulk PBMC T cells (not recorded which). Receptors were obtained from a woman aged 18 to 75 in good health. Each CDR3 is given with its conserved first and last residue.

>TRBJ2-3|TRBV7-8
CASSYDGGTLAGGQEYF
>TRBJ1-5|TRBV12-3/TRBV12-4
CASSWPNQPQHF
>TRBJ2-3|TRBV7-3
CASSPQGGTGTQYF
>TRBJ2-3|TRBV20-1
CSARVSLGTDTQYF
>TRBJ2-1|TRBV10-3
CAISESLGYTNEQFF
>TRBJ2-1|TRBV20-1
CSARGGGKGEQFF
>TRBJ2-2|TRBV20-1
CSALGLADHLERELFF
>TRBJ1-2|TRBV5-6
CASSLPDRGEGYTF
>TRBJ2-1|TRBV27
CASSPGQPNYNEQFF
>TRBJ2-7|TRBV20-1
CSARDLVWDYEQYF
>TRBJ1-2|TRBV20-1
CSARDLGGADTNYGYTF
>TRBJ1-4|TRBV11-1
CASSSLDVGNEKLFF
>TRBJ1-1|TRBV3-1
CASSPGGGAFF
>TRBJ2-5|TRBV6-2/TRBV6-3
CASSYSRVAETQYF
>TRBJ1-5|TRBV7-2
CASSSRPGQPQHF
>TRBJ2-6|TRBV20-1
CSAPRTSGSFSGANVLTF
>TRBJ1-2|TRBV6-2/TRBV6-3
CASREGRQFIGYTF
>TRBJ1-1|TRBV20-1
CSARRSTEAFF
>TRBJ2-5|TRBV7-2
CASSRRRAQETQYF
>TRBJ1-2|TRBV7-2
CAGGRQGGYGGYTF